Listed here are 15 T cell receptor beta chains from one sample, sequenced in a study of beta chain features in type 1 diabetes. The study reverse transcribed the entire isolated RNA, so it sequenced expressed TCRB transcripts. Profiled with immunoSEQ multiplex PCR; TCRdb holds only in-frame clones, not every one. The sample lists 620,000 or so clones, about 14% occurring once. Sequenced material: naive CD4+ T cells from blood. The receptor source for this set is a man aged 18 to 29 in good health.

This clone was picked up a small number of times. The chain recombines TRBV5-6 with TRBJ1-5, with D unclear. The CDR3 consists of 13 residues. Germline CDR1 is SGHDT and CDR2 is YYEEEE. Trimming removed 2 bases from V and 6 bases from J, with 9 bases in between. The CDR3 region has the DNA TGTGCCAGCAGCTTACGGATTGCTCAGCCCCAGCATTTT. This gives the protein CASSLRIAQPQHF. The full variable domain, rest sourced from reference TRBV5-6 and TRBJ1-5, is DAGVTQSPTHLIKTRGQQVTLRCSPKSGHDTVSWYQQALGQGPQFIFQYYEEEERQRGNFPDRFSGHQFPNYSSELNVNALLLGDSALYLCASSLRIAQPQHFGDGTRLSIL.

The rearrangement uses TRBV10-3 and TRBJ2-5, with TRBD2 matching over 13 bases. Trimming at V came to 3 bases and at J to 4 bases, leaving 5 bases not matched to a gene. This CDR3 has 16 amino acids. From germline, CDR1 is ENHRY and CDR2 SYGVKD. The chain's CDR3 is CAISDGTSGIIETQYF. The CDR3 DNA follows: TGTGCCATCAGTGACGGGACTAGCGGGATAATAGAGACCCAGTACTTC.

This clone was detected once. V gene TRBV30 combines with J gene TRBJ1-6; TRBD1 is a possible D gene (6 bases). V lost 1 base to trimming and J lost 8 bases, with 18 bases between them. This CDR3 contains 16 residues. Germline V gives CDR1 GTSNPN, CDR2 SVGIG (reference sequence). The CDR3 reads CAWSGHRGGGHSPLHF. CDR3 DNA sequence: TGTGCCTGGAGTGGCCACCGGGGGGGCGGCCATTCACCCCTCCACTTT.

The CDR3 here is CASSLTATSGQETQYF. DNA for the CDR3: TGTGCCAGCAGCTTAACGGCGACTAGCGGCCAAGAGACCCAGTACTTC. The V gene is TRBV7-3, the J gene TRBJ2-5, with 9 bases lining up with TRBD2. Trimming removed 0 bases from V and 1 base from J; junction bases left unmatched: 3. CDR1 SGHTA and CDR2 FQGTGA come from the germline V gene. The CDR3 sequence is 16 residues long.

This clone was counted between two and nine times. V is TRBV7-3 and J is TRBJ2-3, with a possible D match to TRBD2 (6 bases). Germline loops: CDR1 SGHTA, CDR2 FQGTGA. Trimming took 2 bases from V and 6 from J, leaving 15 bases between them. The CDR3 consists of 15 residues. CDR3 coding DNA: TGTGCCAGCAGCTTAGGAGGGAAGGGTATGGATACGCAGTATTTT. The encoded protein is CASSLGGKGMDTQYF.

The gene calls are TRBV5-6 and TRBJ1-5, with D uncertain. Trimming pared 0 bases from V and 0 bases from J, leaving 4 bases between. The CDR3 is 14 residues long. CDR1 is SGHDT and CDR2 is YYEEEE in the germline V gene. CDR3 protein: CASSLAGSNQPQHF. DNA of the CDR3: TGTGCCAGCAGCTTGGCCGGTAGCAATCAGCCCCAGCATTTT. Supplemented by reference TRBV5-6 and TRBJ1-5, the full variable domain reads DAGVTQSPTHLIKTRGQQVTLRCSPKSGHDTVSWYQQALGQGPQFIFQYYEEEERQRGNFPDRFSGHQFPNYSSELNVNALLLGDSALYLCASSLAGSNQPQHFGDGTRLSIL.

The chain links TRBV27 to TRBJ2-5, with 9 nucleotides matching TRBD2. This CDR3 comprises 15 residues. Looked up from germline, CDR1 is MNHEY and CDR2 is SMNVEV (reference sequence). V shed 3 bases, J shed 5 bases, and the junction held 7 bases outside the gene matches. The CDR3 sequence is CASSFRRGGLETQYF. The CDR3 DNA is TGTGCCAGCAGTTTTCGGCGGGGGGGCCTGGAGACCCAGTACTTC.

This chain joins TRBV11-2 and TRBJ2-7; 8 bases line up with TRBD2. Germline-derived CDR1 and CDR2 are SGHAT and FQNNGV. The J segment lost 4 bases and the V segment lost 2 bases, leaving 7 bases of the junction unmatched. The CDR3 sequence is 15 residues long. CDR3 DNA: TGTGCCAGCAGCTTACTAAGCGGGAGTTCGTACGAGCAGTACTTC. It yields the protein CASSLLSGSSYEQYF.

V and J are TRBV4-1 and TRBJ1-2; 10 nucleotides agree with TRBD1. CDR1 and CDR2 (germline): MGHRA, YSYEKL. The CDR3 spans 15 residues. V lost 3 bases, J lost 5 bases, and 6 bases stayed unmatched. The CDR3 DNA sequence: TGCGCCAGCAGCCATAGGACAGGGGGACAATATGGCTACACCTTC. As protein: CASSHRTGGQYGYTF.

Only a few counts were recorded for this clone. V is TRBV6-5 and J is TRBJ1-5, with D unresolved. The V gene's germline CDR1 is MNHEY and CDR2 SVGAGI. Trimming stripped 2 bases from V and 0 bases from J, with 8 bases between. This CDR3 contains 15 residues. CDR3 DNA sequence: TGTGCCAGCAGTTACGGCTCCCATAGCAATCAGCCCCAGCATTTT. This sequence encodes CASSYGSHSNQPQHF.

In its sample, this clone was seen a few times. CDR3 in amino acids: CASSVRGHLNTEAFF. CDR3 sequence (DNA): TGTGCCAGCAGTGTAAGGGGGCATCTGAACACTGAAGCTTTCTTT. The chain joins TRBV27 to TRBJ1-1; TRBD1 matches at 7 bases. The ends lost 5 bases at V and 0 bases at J; junction bases unmatched: 6. The CDR3 extends over 15 amino acids. Germline V CDR1 and CDR2: MNHEY, SMNVEV (reference sequence).

This rearrangement joins TRBV4-3 to TRBJ2-3; TRBD1 aligns across 8 bases. The CDR3 has 15 residues. The J segment lost 6 bases and the V segment lost 3 bases, leaving 8 bases of the junction unmatched. CDR1 is LGHNA, CDR2 YSLEER, per germline. CDR3 residues: CASSQRQGLGDTQYF. The CDR3 nucleotides are TGCGCCAGCAGCCAGAGACAGGGGCTTGGGGATACGCAGTATTTT.

This clone was seen a handful of times. The sample carries other DNA sequences with the same CDR3. V usage is TRBV27 and J usage is TRBJ1-2, with D unclear. Trimming left V 3 bases short and J 2 bases short, with 7 bases between. Germline V CDR1 and CDR2: MNHEY, SMNVEV (reference sequence). This CDR3 has 13 residues. CDR3 region: CASSLKGNYGYTF. CDR3 sequence (DNA): TGTGCCAGCAGTTTGAAAGGGAACTATGGCTACACCTTC.

This clone was counted between two and nine times. V is TRBV25-1 and J is TRBJ1-5, with D tentatively TRBD1 (5 bases). In germline, CDR1 is MGHDK, CDR2 SYGVNS. The CDR3 runs to 13 residues. Trimming removed 5 bases at V and 2 bases at J, with 7 bases between. The CDR3 DNA reads TGTGCCAGCAGTCCGGGGGGCAATCAGCCCCAGCATTTT. Encoded protein: CASSPGGNQPQHF.

In its sample, this clone was seen a few times. The chain links TRBV27 to TRBJ2-5, with 11 bases identical to TRBD2. Germline-derived CDR1 and CDR2 are MNHEY and SMNVEV (reference sequence). The CDR3 is 16 residues long. The J segment lost 1 base and the V segment lost 5 bases, leaving 6 bases of the junction unmatched. CDR3 nucleotides: TGTGCCAGCAGTCCCCGACTAGCGGGGACCCAAGAGACCCAGTACTTC. It is translated as CASSPRLAGTQETQYF.